Listed below are T cell receptor beta chains from one sample, sequenced in a study of blood T cell repertoires in COVID-19. Generated by immunoSEQ multiplex PCR, the TCRdb table keeps only in-frame clones and is missing some. The data show some 130,000 clones, approximately 90% seen once. Sequencing was carried out using peripheral blood. The receptors come from a man aged 55 to 70 with COVID-19, enrolled during active disease. Each CDR3 is given without its conserved first and last residue. The order of the fields is J gene, clone size, V gene, CDR3 protein. Clone size appears in some rows only: once, few, many, or a class for an expanded clone.

j_gene: TRBJ2-7; abundance: -; v_gene: TRBV5-1; CDR3aa: ASSSKMTSRDEQY
j_gene: TRBJ1-6; abundance: -; v_gene: TRBV7-8; CDR3aa: ASSLALTGLDAYNSPLH
j_gene: TRBJ1-6; abundance: few; v_gene: TRBV4-1; CDR3aa: ASSPGSYNSPLH
j_gene: TRBJ1-2; abundance: -; v_gene: TRBV11-2; CDR3aa: ASSRVGNIGYGYT
j_gene: TRBJ2-7; abundance: -; v_gene: TRBV5-6; CDR3aa: ASSQNRGGSPLGQY
j_gene: TRBJ2-1; abundance: -; v_gene: TRBV21-1; CDR3aa: ASSKGDKDRTFNEQF
j_gene: TRBJ1-1; abundance: -; v_gene: TRBV7-9; CDR3aa: ASSYTRGTEAF
j_gene: TRBJ2-7; abundance: -; v_gene: TRBV5-1; CDR3aa: ASSRGTGAEQY
j_gene: TRBJ1-2; abundance: -; v_gene: TRBV9; CDR3aa: ASSVRDRTHYGYT
j_gene: TRBJ2-7; abundance: -; v_gene: TRBV30; CDR3aa: AWSQALTHGQY
j_gene: TRBJ1-1; abundance: -; v_gene: TRBV28; CDR3aa: ASQQGGNTEAF
j_gene: TRBJ2-1; abundance: -; v_gene: TRBV2; CDR3aa: ASSGGNEQF
j_gene: TRBJ2-7; abundance: -; v_gene: TRBV12-3/TRBV12-4; CDR3aa: ASSRDRTHEQY
j_gene: TRBJ1-1; abundance: -; v_gene: TRBV7-2; CDR3aa: ASSLGQNTEAF
j_gene: TRBJ2-7; abundance: -; v_gene: TRBV1; CDR3aa: TSSQDMGTCPYEQY
j_gene: TRBJ2-3; abundance: -; v_gene: TRBV29-1; CDR3aa: SALGGTGDITDTQY
j_gene: TRBJ1-2; abundance: -; v_gene: TRBV28; CDR3aa: ASSLGTANYGYT
j_gene: TRBJ2-1; abundance: -; v_gene: TRBV6-2/TRBV6-3; CDR3aa: ASSYTGQYNEQF
j_gene: TRBJ1-3; abundance: -; v_gene: TRBV25-1; CDR3aa: ASSAKQGISGNTIY
j_gene: TRBJ2-3; abundance: -; v_gene: TRBV6-5; CDR3aa: ASSSITDTQY
j_gene: TRBJ1-5; abundance: -; v_gene: TRBV7-2; CDR3aa: ASSLIGGENQPQH
j_gene: TRBJ1-2; abundance: few; v_gene: TRBV5-4; CDR3aa: ASSRDRDSYGYT
j_gene: TRBJ2-7; abundance: -; v_gene: TRBV5-1; CDR3aa: ASSPTRAPYEQY
j_gene: TRBJ1-2; abundance: -; v_gene: TRBV15; CDR3aa: ATSRERTGVYGYT
j_gene: TRBJ2-7; abundance: -; v_gene: TRBV11-2; CDR3aa: ATKTGQGSYEQY
j_gene: TRBJ1-1; abundance: -; v_gene: TRBV9; CDR3aa: ASSVEQFNTEAF
j_gene: TRBJ1-5; abundance: -; v_gene: TRBV15; CDR3aa: ATSMYRGPYSNQPQH
j_gene: TRBJ1-1; abundance: -; v_gene: TRBV29-1; CDR3aa: SVPNRGPNTEAF
j_gene: TRBJ1-2; abundance: -; v_gene: TRBV11-2; CDR3aa: ASSSLTVNYGYT
j_gene: TRBJ1-5; abundance: -; v_gene: TRBV6-1; CDR3aa: ASSETRVPQPQH
j_gene: TRBJ2-7; abundance: -; v_gene: TRBV28; CDR3aa: ASSGRDRGIYEQY
j_gene: TRBJ1-1; abundance: -; v_gene: TRBV7-9; CDR3aa: ASSPKGFMNTEAF
j_gene: TRBJ1-2; abundance: -; v_gene: TRBV19; CDR3aa: ASSTDRNYGYT
j_gene: TRBJ1-5; abundance: -; v_gene: TRBV3-1/TRBV3-2; CDR3aa: ASSQRGWDQPQH
j_gene: TRBJ2-3; abundance: -; v_gene: TRBV7-3; CDR3aa: ASSPRGGRTDTQY
j_gene: TRBJ2-7; abundance: -; v_gene: TRBV12-3/TRBV12-4; CDR3aa: ASSFGGVVEQY
j_gene: TRBJ1-2; abundance: -; v_gene: TRBV27; CDR3aa: ASSFRDRAWYGYT
j_gene: TRBJ1-2; abundance: -; v_gene: TRBV11-2; CDR3aa: ASSLSDTSGGYT
j_gene: TRBJ1-2; abundance: -; v_gene: TRBV29-1; CDR3aa: SVEADNYGYT
j_gene: TRBJ1-6; abundance: -; v_gene: TRBV3-1/TRBV3-2; CDR3aa: ASRAGFNSPLH
j_gene: TRBJ2-2; abundance: -; v_gene: TRBV5-1; CDR3aa: ASSLGHQNTGELF
j_gene: TRBJ1-2; abundance: once; v_gene: TRBV4-2; CDR3aa: ASSRGREGGYT
j_gene: TRBJ2-7; abundance: -; v_gene: TRBV4-2; CDR3aa: ASSQDWRGRGSYEQY
j_gene: TRBJ2-3; abundance: -; v_gene: TRBV11-1; CDR3aa: ASSEGADTQY
j_gene: TRBJ1-2; abundance: once; v_gene: TRBV28; CDR3aa: ASSLGGFGYT
j_gene: TRBJ2-7; abundance: once; v_gene: TRBV12-3/TRBV12-4; CDR3aa: ASFGSSYEQY
j_gene: TRBJ1-2; abundance: -; v_gene: TRBV2; CDR3aa: ASTRGQGARSNYGYT
j_gene: TRBJ1-1; abundance: few; v_gene: TRBV5-1; CDR3aa: ASSLGLGQGATEAF
j_gene: TRBJ1-4; abundance: -; v_gene: TRBV23-1; CDR3aa: AGGDSLGEKLF
j_gene: TRBJ2-3; abundance: -; v_gene: TRBV5-1; CDR3aa: ASSLKGAGSTDTQY